This T cell receptor beta chain derives from a study of human T cells and chemical hapten exposure. Study-wide context: Cases of alopecia areata, totalis or universalis occurred in a predominantly female patient group.

Unmatched junction bases numbered 3, after V lost 6 bases and J lost 1 base. The CDR3 has 14 amino acids. In germline, CDR1 is KGHDR, CDR2 SFDVKD. TCRdb independently ran MiXCR on the RACE reads; one entry per CDR3 protein. The sample yields roughly 190,000 distinct CDR3 sequences, approximately 20% seen once. Details on this clonotype: Antigen specificity is unknown.

Time point: patch test 1, 2 weeks after DPC sensitization. Treatment: therapeutic diphenylcyclopropenone sensitization with weekly scalp DPC. Regarding the study as a whole: Among TCRs, those above 1 in 1000 frequency were unaffected by DPC sensitization. Because all patients had alopecia, their immune responses might differ from healthy ones. Significantly more large CDR3 similarity clusters arose among expanded TCRs than among controls.

The chain combines TRBV24-1 with TRBJ2-3; TRBD1 matches at 7 bases. The TCR originated in a woman between 50 and 59 years old with alopecia areata. Some clones in this sample may be carry-over from other donors' samples. Specimen: whole blood, collected in connection with sensitization to the hapten diphenylcyclopropenone (DPC). The CDR3 loop is CATSTGAGTDTQYF. CDR3 in DNA: TGTGCCACCAGTACAGGGGCGGGCACAGATACGCAGTATTTT.